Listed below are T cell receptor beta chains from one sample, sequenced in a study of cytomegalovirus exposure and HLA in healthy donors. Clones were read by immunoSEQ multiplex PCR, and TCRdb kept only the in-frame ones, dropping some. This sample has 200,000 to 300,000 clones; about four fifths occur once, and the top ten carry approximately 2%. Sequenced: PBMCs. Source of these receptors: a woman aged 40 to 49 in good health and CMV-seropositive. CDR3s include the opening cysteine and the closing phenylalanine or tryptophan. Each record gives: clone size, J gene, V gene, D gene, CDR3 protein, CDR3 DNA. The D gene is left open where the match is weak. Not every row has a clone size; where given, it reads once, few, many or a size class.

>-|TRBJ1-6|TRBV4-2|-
CASSQDTQGGSPLHF
TGTGCCAGCAGCCAAGATACGCAGGGCGGCTCACCCCTCCACTTT
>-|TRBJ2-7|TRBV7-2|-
CASSREGGREEQYF
TGTGCCAGCAGCCGAGAAGGAGGAAGGGAGGAGCAGTACTTC
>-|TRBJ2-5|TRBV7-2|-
CASTLVPQETQYF
TGTGCCAGCACCTTAGTTCCTCAAGAGACCCAGTACTTC
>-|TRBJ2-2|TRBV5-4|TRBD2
CASSFGGGSGSYTGELFF
TGTGCCAGCAGCTTTGGTGGTGGTAGCGGGAGTTATACCGGGGAGCTGTTTTTT
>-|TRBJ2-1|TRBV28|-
CASSPRRVVENEQFF
TGTGCCAGCAGTCCCCGCCGGGTAGTAGAGAATGAGCAGTTCTTC
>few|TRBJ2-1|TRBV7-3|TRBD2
CASSPRAGDIQFGQFF
TGTGCCAGCAGCCCCCGGGCGGGAGACATCCAATTCGGGCAGTTCTTC
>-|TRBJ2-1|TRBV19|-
CASSTDSSYNEQFF
TGTGCCAGTAGTACGGACAGCTCCTACAATGAGCAGTTCTTC
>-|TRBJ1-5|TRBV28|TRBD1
CASSLAGTGGANQPQHF
TGTGCCAGCAGTTTGGCCGGGACAGGGGGAGCCAATCAGCCCCAGCATTTT
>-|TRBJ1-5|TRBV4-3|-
CASSQGAGRPQHF
TGCGCCAGCAGCCAGGGAGCTGGGCGGCCCCAGCATTTT
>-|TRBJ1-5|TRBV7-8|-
CASSLAGVFNQPQHF
TGTGCCAGCAGCTTAGCGGGAGTGTTCAATCAGCCCCAGCATTTT
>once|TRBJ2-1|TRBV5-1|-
CASSLDWAGAYNEQFF
TGCGCCAGCAGCTTGGATTGGGCAGGGGCGTACAATGAGCAGTTCTTC
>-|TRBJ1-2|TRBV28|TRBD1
CASSLLTGASGYTF
TGTGCCAGCAGTCTACTTACAGGGGCTAGTGGCTACACCTTC
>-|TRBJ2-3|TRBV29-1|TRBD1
CSVNPGQGWADTQYF
TGCAGCGTTAACCCGGGACAGGGGTGGGCAGATACGCAGTATTTT
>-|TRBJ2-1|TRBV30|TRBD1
CAWTPAWGQGWNEQFF
TGTGCCTGGACCCCAGCCTGGGGACAGGGGTGGAATGAGCAGTTCTTC
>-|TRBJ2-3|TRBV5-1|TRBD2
CASSLGASGSDTQYF
TGCGCCAGCAGCTTGGGGGCTAGCGGGTCAGATACGCAGTATTTT
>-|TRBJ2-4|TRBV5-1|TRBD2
CASSLSASGTGKNIQYF
TGCGCCAGCAGCTTGTCGGCTAGCGGGACTGGCAAAAACATTCAGTACTTC
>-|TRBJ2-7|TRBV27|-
CASSLSPSTGPGYEQYF
TGTGCCAGCAGTTTATCCCCTTCTACAGGCCCCGGTTACGAGCAGTACTTC
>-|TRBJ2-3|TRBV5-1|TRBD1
CASSSRTGVGTDTQYF
TGCGCCAGCAGCTCCCGGACAGGGGTCGGCACAGATACGCAGTATTTT
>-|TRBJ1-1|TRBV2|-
CASSDRAGLTEAFF
TGTGCCAGCAGTGACCGCGCAGGTTTGACTGAAGCTTTCTTT
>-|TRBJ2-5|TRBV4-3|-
CASSQEGRETQYF
TGCGCCAGCAGCCAAGAGGGGCGGGAGACCCAGTACTTC
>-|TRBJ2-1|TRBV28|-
CASSPPGHRTEQFF
TGTGCCAGCAGTCCGCCGGGACACCGGACTGAGCAGTTCTTC
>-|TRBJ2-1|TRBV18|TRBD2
CASSRGQAGGNEQFF
TGTGCCAGCTCACGGGGTCAAGCGGGAGGCAATGAGCAGTTCTTC
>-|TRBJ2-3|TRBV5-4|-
CASSLGLLGPDTQYF
TGTGCCAGCAGCTTGGGACTACTAGGGCCAGATACGCAGTATTTT
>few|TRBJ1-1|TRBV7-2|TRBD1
CASSPQGYTEAFF
TGTGCCAGCAGCCCACAGGGGTACACTGAAGCTTTCTTT
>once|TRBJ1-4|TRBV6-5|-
CASSYREGNEKLFF
TGTGCCAGCAGTTACAGGGAGGGTAATGAAAAACTGTTTTTT
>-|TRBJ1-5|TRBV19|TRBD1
CASTYKGAGRGQPQHF
TGTGCCAGTACCTACAAGGGGGCGGGAAGGGGTCAGCCCCAGCATTTT
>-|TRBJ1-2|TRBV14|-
CASSQEGAGGYTF
TGTGCCAGCAGCCAAGAGGGGGCAGGCGGCTACACCTTC
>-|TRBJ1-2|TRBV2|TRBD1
CASSEAGQGWSYTF
TGTGCCAGCAGTGAAGCCGGACAGGGTTGGAGCTACACCTTC
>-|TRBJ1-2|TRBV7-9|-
CASSSSGTEGYGYTF
TGTGCCAGCAGCTCCTCGGGCACAGAGGGCTATGGCTACACCTTC
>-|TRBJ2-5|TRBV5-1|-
CASSAGMNYEETQYF
TGCGCCAGCAGTGCAGGGATGAACTATGAAGAGACCCAGTACTTC
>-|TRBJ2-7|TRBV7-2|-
CASSDSPIGSGYEQYF
TGTGCCAGCAGCGATTCTCCAATCGGGAGCGGATACGAGCAGTACTTC
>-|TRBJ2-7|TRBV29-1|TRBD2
CSVGLAQSYEQYF
TGCAGCGTCGGACTAGCGCAATCCTACGAGCAGTACTTC
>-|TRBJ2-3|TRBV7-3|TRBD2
CASSTGLAVDTQYF
TGTGCCAGCAGCACCGGACTAGCGGTAGATACGCAGTATTTT